This T cell receptor (beta chain) appears in the sequencing data of a study of T cells in Graves' hyperthyroidism and ophthalmopathy. Researchers took RNA transcripts and amplified the TCR beta CDR3 regions from them. Carried out on the TCR CDR3, a first-round RT-PCR used the HTBI primer set. TCRdb re-called the multiplex PCR reads with MiXCR, one entry per CDR3 protein. The sample has a few hundred thousand distinct CDR3 sequences, more than 15% seen once. This clonotype was observed at least ten times. V lost 1 base to trimming and J lost 1 base; unmatched junction nucleotides: 21. CDR3 length: 20 residues. Per the germline V gene, CDR1 is DFQATT and CDR2 is SNEGSKA (reference sequence). Each person with ophthalmopathy scored at least 3 on the Clinical Activity Score, reached NOSPECS grade 4 or higher, and had been ill under 3 months. Thyroid ultrasound and orbital computed tomography, with clinical symptoms and serum thyroxine and TRAb, informed diagnoses.

This TCR was recovered from a woman aged 18-29 years with Graves' ophthalmopathy. V usage is TRBV20-1 and J usage is TRBJ1-1; 7 bases are shared with TRBD1. The specimen sequenced was blood. CDR3 loop: CSARAIVTGAKIESNTEAFF. In DNA, the CDR3 is TGCAGTGCTAGAGCAATTGTAACAGGGGCCAAGATCGAATCGAACACTGAAGCTTTCTTT.